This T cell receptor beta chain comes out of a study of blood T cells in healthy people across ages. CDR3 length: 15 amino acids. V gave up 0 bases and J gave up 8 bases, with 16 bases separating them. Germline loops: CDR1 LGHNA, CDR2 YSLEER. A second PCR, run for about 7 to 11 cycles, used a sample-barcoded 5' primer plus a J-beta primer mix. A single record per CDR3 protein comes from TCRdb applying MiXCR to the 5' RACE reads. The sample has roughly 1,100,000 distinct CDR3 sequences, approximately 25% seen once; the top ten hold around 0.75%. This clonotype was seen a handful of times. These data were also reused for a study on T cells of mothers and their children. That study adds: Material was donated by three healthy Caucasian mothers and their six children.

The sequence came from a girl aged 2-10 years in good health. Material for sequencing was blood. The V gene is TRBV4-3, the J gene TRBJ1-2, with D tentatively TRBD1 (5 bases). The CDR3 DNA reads TGCGCCAGCAGCCAAGATTGGCAAGGGGCGGAAGGCTACACCTTC. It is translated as CASSQDWQGAEGYTF.